The TCR beta chain described here comes from a study of CD8+CD57+ T cells in acquired aplastic anemia (dated by TCRdb to between 2017 and 2018). General notes on the study: Extracted DNA from sorted CD4+ and CD8+ cells averaged 3.2 ug, ranging from roughly 0.19 to 27.4 ug. CD8+CD57+ expansion was defined as a frequency above the mean frequency observed in healthy subjects.

The junction shows trimming of 3 bases on V and 11 bases on J, plus 21 bases between the germline ends. Its CDR3 holds 16 amino acids, cysteine through phenylalanine. The entry retains the CDR3 DNA only, 48 bases that are in frame from base 1. CDR1 is given as SGDLS and CDR2 as YYNGEE, both from the germline V gene. Patients chosen for sequencing had shown expansion of CD8+CD57+ cells by flow cytometry. Severe acquired aplastic anemia was diagnosed in all patients according to International Study of Aplastic Anemia and Agranulocytosis and Camitta criteria. At the time blood was sampled, none of the patients had received any therapy. In this study, sorted CD4+ and CD8+ T cells from the blood of healthy subjects and of severe aplastic anemia patients had their TCR repertoires deep-sequenced. Patients were enrolled in the USA under clinicaltrials.gov protocols 00001620, 01623167, 00001397, 00071045, 00081523 and 00961064. Ficoll-Paque density gradient centrifugation was used to isolate peripheral blood mononuclear cells. Before DNA was extracted, CD4+ and CD8+ T cells were sorted using either FACS or magnetic beads.

TCR beta VDJ combination and CDR3 sequence profiling used genomic DNA as the template. An Illumina HiSeq 2000 was used for TCR repertoire sequencing. The study's own analysis went as follows. TRBV/TRBJ rearrangement plots, CDR3 size and DJ length profiles, and Simpson's diversity index were used to evaluate the repertoires. The most abundant DNA sequence in the deep sequencing data was defined as the immunodominant clone. CDR3 amino acid sequences were screened for sharing across subjects and were compared with published repertoires and the VDJdb database. In TCRdb, the public reads were trimmed at Q25 with fastp and aligned with MiXCR, with productive beta chains retained. Identical CDR3 proteins give one entry, which carries the most common genes and DNA. TCRdb's processing, not the study's, gives the V and J calls here. The sample table holds approximately 170,000 distinct CDR3 sequences, of which around half were seen once. The top ten clones comprise 2.5% to 4% of the sample.

As to this clonotype: The antigen it recognizes is unknown. Base qualities are not recorded, but no much larger clone differs from it by a single base.

Overall study results and their limits: Patients and healthy controls showed no significant difference in CD8+ Simpson's diversity (P=0.060). About 28 CD8+ CDR3 sequences were found in both patients and controls but appeared to be highly expressed in patients and within the immunodominant clones of the patients.

The specimen sequenced was sorted CD4+, CD8+, or CD8+CD57+ T cells (not recorded which) from PBMCs. The receptor's source is a human donor with aplastic anemia. The chain is made from TRBV9 and TRBJ1-6, with no confidently assigned D gene. The base sequence is TGTGCCAGCAGCGCCCGAGAGGACCCACGCGGTCCACCCCTCCACTTT. The translation is CASSAREDPRGPPLHF. Joined to the reference TRBV9 and TRBJ1-6 proteins, this CDR3 gives the full variable domain: DSGVTQTPKHLITATGQRVTLRCSPRSGDLSVYWYQQSLDQGLQFLIQYYNGEERAKGNILERFSAQQFPDLHSELNLSSLELGDSALYFCASSAREDPRGPPLHFGNGTRLTVT.